The source of this TCR beta chain is a study of T-cell memory formation after mild COVID-19. About the research overall: Clusters of TCRs were largely donor specific.

Between the trimmed V and J ends, which lost 3 bases and 0 bases, there was a span of 13 bases. This CDR3 spans 16 amino acids. Germline values: CDR1 SGHRS, CDR2 YFSETQ. TCRdb re-called the 5' RACE reads with MiXCR, one entry per CDR3 protein. The sample yields some 300,000 distinct CDR3 sequences, 20% to 25% seen once. This clonotype was seen a few times. This sequence originates from a young man who had mild COVID-19 (a few samples of this study predate the infection). Cell type and time point are not known. The rearrangement uses TRBV5-1 and TRBJ2-1; D might be TRBD1 (6 bases). The sequencing input was PBMCs or a T cell subset sorted from them (not recorded which). The CDR3 region has the DNA TGCGCCAGCAGCTCCGCGACAGGAGGCTCCTACAATGAGCAGTTCTTC. Translated: CASSSATGGSYNEQFF.